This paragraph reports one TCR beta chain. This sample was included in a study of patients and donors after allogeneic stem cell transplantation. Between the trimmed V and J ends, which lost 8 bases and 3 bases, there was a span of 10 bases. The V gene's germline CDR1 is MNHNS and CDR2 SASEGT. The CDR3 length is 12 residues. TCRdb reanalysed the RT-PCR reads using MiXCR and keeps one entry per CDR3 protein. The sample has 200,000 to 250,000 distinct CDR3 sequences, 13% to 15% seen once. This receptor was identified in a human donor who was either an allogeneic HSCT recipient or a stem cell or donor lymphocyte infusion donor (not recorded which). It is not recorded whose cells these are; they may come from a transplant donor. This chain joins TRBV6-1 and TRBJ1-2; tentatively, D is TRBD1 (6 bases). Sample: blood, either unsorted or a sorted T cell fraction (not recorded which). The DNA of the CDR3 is TGTGCCAGCGTGGACAGACACTATGGCTACACCTTC. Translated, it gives CASVDRHYGYTF.